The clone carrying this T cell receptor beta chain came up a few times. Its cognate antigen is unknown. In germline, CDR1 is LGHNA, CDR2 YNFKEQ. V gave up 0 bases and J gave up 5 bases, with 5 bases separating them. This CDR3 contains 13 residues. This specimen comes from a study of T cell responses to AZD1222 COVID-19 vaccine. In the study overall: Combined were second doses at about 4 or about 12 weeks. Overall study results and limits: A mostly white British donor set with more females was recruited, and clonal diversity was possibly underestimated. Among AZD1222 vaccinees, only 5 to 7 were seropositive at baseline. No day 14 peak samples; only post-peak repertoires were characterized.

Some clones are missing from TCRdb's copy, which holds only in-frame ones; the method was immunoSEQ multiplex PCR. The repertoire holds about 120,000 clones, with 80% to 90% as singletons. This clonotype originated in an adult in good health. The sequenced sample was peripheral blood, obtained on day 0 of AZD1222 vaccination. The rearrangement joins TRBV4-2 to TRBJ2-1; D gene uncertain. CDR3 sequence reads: CASSQELHNEQFF. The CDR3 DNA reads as TGTGCCAGCAGCCAAGAATTGCACAATGAGCAGTTCTTC.